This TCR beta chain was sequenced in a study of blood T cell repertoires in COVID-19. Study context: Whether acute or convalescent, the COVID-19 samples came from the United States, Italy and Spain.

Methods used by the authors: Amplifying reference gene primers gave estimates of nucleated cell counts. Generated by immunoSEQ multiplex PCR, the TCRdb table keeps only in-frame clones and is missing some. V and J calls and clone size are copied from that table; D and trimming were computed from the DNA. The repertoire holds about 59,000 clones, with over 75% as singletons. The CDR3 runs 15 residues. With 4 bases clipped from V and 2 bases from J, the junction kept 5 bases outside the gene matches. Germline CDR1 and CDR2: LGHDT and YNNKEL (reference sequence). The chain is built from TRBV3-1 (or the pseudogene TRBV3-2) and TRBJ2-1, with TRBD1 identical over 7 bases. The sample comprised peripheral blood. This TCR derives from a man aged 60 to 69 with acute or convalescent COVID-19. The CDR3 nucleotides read TGTGCCAGCAGCCCAGCCGGGACAGCCTACAATGAGCAGTTCTTC. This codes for CASSPAGTAYNEQFF.